Included here is one T cell receptor (beta chain) sequence, with context. These data belong to a study of cytomegalovirus exposure and HLA in healthy donors. PCR was performed using 60 Vbeta and 13 Jbeta primers. Method: immunoSEQ multiplex PCR; TCRdb's copy keeps in-frame clones and lacks some. The table lists around 100,000 clones. Germline loops: CDR1 SNHLY, CDR2 FYNNEI. The CDR3 is 13 amino acids. With 4 bases removed from V and 6 bases from J, the gap between germline ends came to 10 bases. This receptor was taken from a man aged 35-49 years in good health and CMV-seropositive. The sequencing sample was made of PBMCs. This chain links TRBV2 with TRBJ1-5; tentatively, D is TRBD1 (6 bases). CDR3 residues: CASSVTGIQPQHF. In nucleotides, the CDR3 is TGTGCCAGCAGTGTAACAGGGATTCAGCCCCAGCATTTT.